One and the same sample provided the 15 T cell receptor beta chains below, sequenced in a study of naive and memory T cell subsets. The beta constant-region primer was an equimolar mix of two oligonucleotides covering TRBC1 and TRBC2. The ligated cDNA underwent four PCR rounds using SP2 and nested alpha and beta constant-region primers. TCRdb analysed the UMI-ligation and nested PCR reads with MiXCR anew, one entry per CDR3 protein. The data contain 6,000 to 8,000 distinct CDR3 sequences, 28% of them singletons. Sample: CD8+ TEMRA cells from blood. This sample's subset: effector memory re-expressing CD45RA, CD45RA+ CD27-. All receptors derive from a human donor in good health.

The chain uses TRBV6-5 and TRBJ2-3; D is undetermined. In germline, CDR1 is MNHEY, CDR2 SVGAGI. The CDR3 consists of 15 residues. The V end was cut by 3 bases, the J end by 4 bases, with 14 bases between. CDR3 residues: CASSYSEAVPDTQYF. The CDR3 DNA sequence: TGTGCCAGCAGTTATAGTGAGGCAGTCCCAGATACGCAGTATTTT.

In this sample, this clonotype turned up once. The V gene is TRBV2, the J gene TRBJ1-1; 8 positions agree with TRBD1. CDR1 and CDR2 (germline): SNHLY, FYNNEI. V lost 10 bases and J lost 3; bases outside the gene matches: 7. The CDR3 spans 13 residues. CDR3 sequence (DNA): TGTGCCACCCAGGGGGCTGGAGACACTGAAGCTTTCTTT. This codes for CATQGAGDTEAFF.

A remark on this clonotype: This could be a read error, since a much larger clone is one nucleotide away. Lacking the conserved final phenylalanine or tryptophan, this CDR3 likely reflects a read error. The V gene is TRBV6-5, the J gene TRBJ2-1; no reliable D call. V lost 2 bases to trimming and J lost 7 bases, with 12 bases between them. The CDR3 extends over 14 amino acids. Per germline, CDR1 MNHEY and CDR2 SVGAGI. The CDR3 DNA sequence: TGTGCCAGCAGTTACGCCAAGAACGGTAATGAGCAGTTCTCC. Its protein is CASSYAKNGNEQFS.

This clonotype appeared a few times. The chain combines TRBV15 with TRBJ1-5; possibly TRBD1 for D (6 bases). Germline CDR1 is LNHNV and CDR2 is YYDKDF (reference sequence). The CDR3 has 14 amino acids. V lost 3 bases and J 7 bases, leaving 13 bases between the germline ends. CDR3 sequence: CATSSEDSTQPQHF. The CDR3 nucleotides read TGTGCCACCAGCAGCGAGGACAGCACGCAGCCCCAGCATTTT.

This clonotype was detected once. CDR3 region: CASRRPGGQETQYF. In nucleotides, the CDR3 is TGTGCCAGCAGGCGACCGGGGGGTCAAGAGACCCAGTACTTC. The rearrangement joins TRBV7-9 to TRBJ2-5; 7 nucleotides match TRBD2. Germline V gene sequence: CDR1 SEHNR, CDR2 FQNEAQ (reference sequence). The V gene end was trimmed by 6 bases and the J gene end by 2 bases; junction bases not matched to a gene: 6. This CDR3 has 14 amino acids.

In its sample, this clonotype was seen a few times. The chain combines TRBV3-1 with TRBJ1-6; D gene uncertain. This CDR3 region has 18 residues. Germline CDR1 LGHDT, CDR2 YNNKEL (reference sequence). Trimming removed 0 bases from V and 8 bases from J, with 20 bases in between. CDR3 sequence: CASSQEDERVGRDSPLHF. The CDR3 DNA is TGTGCCAGCAGCCAAGAGGATGAGAGGGTTGGAAGGGATTCACCCCTCCACTTT.

V gene TRBV7-2 combines with J gene TRBJ1-2; no reliable D call. The CDR3 is 13 amino acids. The germline V gene has CDR1 SGHTA and CDR2 FQGNSA. Trimming pared 5 bases from V and 4 bases from J, leaving 11 bases between. The CDR3 loop is CASSPRWSYGYTF. The DNA of the CDR3 is TGTGCCAGCAGCCCCCGTTGGAGCTATGGCTACACCTTC.

This rearrangement joins TRBV7-9 to TRBJ2-7; maybe TRBD1 (6 bases). From germline, CDR1 is SEHNR and CDR2 FQNEAQ (reference sequence). V lost 1 base and J 3 bases, leaving 16 bases between the germline ends. The CDR3 consists of 16 residues. Here the CDR3 DNA reads TGTGCCAGCAGCTTAGACAGGGCCGGTCAAAACTACGAGCAGTACTTC. This codes for CASSLDRAGQNYEQYF.

This clonotype was counted between two and nine times. The rearrangement joins TRBV2 to TRBJ2-1; 9 bases align to TRBD2. With 7 bases clipped from V and 9 bases from J, the junction kept 13 bases outside the gene matches. The CDR3 extends over 15 amino acids. Germline V CDR1 and CDR2: SNHLY, FYNNEI. The CDR3 reads CASTDGSSGGAEQFF. DNA for the CDR3: TGTGCCAGCACCGATGGGAGTAGCGGGGGTGCTGAGCAGTTCTTC.

J is TRBJ2-2 and V is TRBV9, with TRBD2 matching over 8 bases. Per germline, CDR1 SGDLS and CDR2 YYNGEE. The trim removed 2 bases at V and 0 bases at J, leaving 3 bases unmatched. This CDR3 is 16 amino acids long. The CDR3 DNA sequence: TGTGCCAGCAGCGTTCCGGGAGGGGCGAACACCGGGGAGCTGTTTTTT. Its translation is CASSVPGGANTGELFF.

The sample holds many counts of this clonotype. The chain joins TRBV20-1 to TRBJ2-1; possibly TRBD2 for D (5 bases). Trimming removed 0 bases from V and 0 bases from J, with 9 bases in between. Germline V gene lookup returns CDR1 DFQATT and CDR2 SNEGSKA (reference sequence). This CDR3 comprises 15 residues. The CDR3 DNA sequence: TGCAGTGCTAGAGAACTAGGAAGCTCCTACAATGAGCAGTTCTTC. Translated, it gives CSARELGSSYNEQFF.

The V gene is TRBV5-1, the J gene TRBJ2-7; 10 nucleotides align to TRBD2. V dropped 1 base and J dropped 3; count of bases not matched to a gene: 1. Germline values: CDR1 SGHRS, CDR2 YFSETQ. The CDR3 runs 14 residues. CDR3: CASSLTSGNYEQYF. CDR3 nucleotides: TGCGCCAGCAGCTTGACTAGCGGGAACTACGAGCAGTACTTC.

The chain couples TRBV3-1 to TRBJ1-2; D not resolved. The ends were cut back, 8 bases at V and 4 bases at J, with 8 bases in the middle. Germline loops: CDR1 LGHDT, CDR2 YNNKEL (reference sequence). This CDR3 contains 11 residues. Here the CDR3 reads CASQDVYGYTF. CDR3 DNA: TGTGCCAGCCAGGATGTCTATGGCTACACCTTC.

A remark on this clonotype: An end of the junction does not agree with germline; a read error may underlie this. J is TRBJ2-7 and V is TRBV27, with TRBD2 identical over 11 bases. CDR1 is MNHEY and CDR2 is SMNVEV in the germline V gene (reference sequence). CDR3 length: 17 amino acids. The DNA for the CDR3 is TGTGCCAGCAGTCTATCCGGGTCTAGCGGGGGGTTCTACGAGCAGTACTTC. Protein sequence: CASSLSGSSGGFYEQYF.

This sequence joins TRBV5-6 and TRBJ1-3; D ambiguous. The CDR3 length is 15 residues. V dropped 0 bases and J dropped 3 bases, with 10 bases sitting between them. CDR1 SGHDT and CDR2 YYEEEE come from the germline V gene. CDR3 sequence: CASSLGVQIGNTIYF. The CDR3 nucleotides are TGTGCCAGCAGCTTGGGGGTTCAAATTGGAAACACCATATATTTT.